This T cell receptor (beta chain) appears in the sequencing data of a study of T-cell reconstitution after alpha-beta-depleted transplantation in children. General study findings and limits: Reportedly, only several hundred clones from non-depleted graft cells drove alpha-beta T-cell counts at about two months. Fresh T-cell production supplied most of the T-cell counts and diversity seen one year after transplant. It was surviving recipient T cells and thymic progenitors that gave some patients high TCRbeta diversity at day 60.

Unique molecular identifiers were incorporated into the prepared TCRbeta library. From the PCR reads, TCRdb called clonotypes with MiXCR, one entry per CDR3 protein. The repertoire holds 300,000 to 350,000 distinct CDR3 sequences, with over 20% as singletons. Germline CDR1 and CDR2: MNHEY and SMNVEV (reference sequence). This CDR3 is built from 14 residues. V lost 6 bases to trimming and J lost 2 bases, with 14 bases between them. Worth noting for this clonotype: Its antigen remains unknown.

The sequence came from a male patient younger than 18 who had a stem cell transplant for acute lymphoblastic leukemia, so the T cells may come from the graft donor. J is TRBJ2-7 and V is TRBV27; D is unresolved. The sample in question was PBMCs, mostly from graft donor cells, obtained 180 days after TCRalphabeta/CD19-depleted stem cell transplant. The CDR3 DNA reads TGTGCCAGCAGCTTGAGAAGGATTCCCTACGAGCAGTACTTC. This codes for CASSLRRIPYEQYF.